The T cell receptor beta chain described here comes from a study of CD8 T cells in ankylosing spondylitis. Quantitative 5'-RACE with molecular barcodes generated TCR beta libraries. TCRdb analysed the 5' RACE reads with MiXCR anew, one entry per CDR3 protein. The data show fewer than 550,000 distinct CDR3 sequences, over 4% seen once. Study outcomes and limitations: Eight or nine highly homologous variants formed a TCR beta motif that appeared characteristic of ankylosing spondylitis blood. Previous work reported some of these motif variants in the synovial fluid and blood of reactive arthritis. The authors found the disease-linked clones to be CD8+ and relatively rare in peripheral blood. Reported data indicate significant enrichment of disease-linked clones within matched ankylosing spondylitis synovial fluid.

This clonotype was detected many times. Its antigen is undetermined. The ends were cut back, 7 bases at V and 10 bases at J, with 17 bases in the middle. CDR1 MNHNS and CDR2 SASEGT come from the germline V gene. The CDR3 has 13 amino acids. Sequences were obtained from blood, either unsorted or a sorted T cell fraction (not recorded which). The TCR sequence derives from a male donor with ankylosing spondylitis. The J gene is TRBJ2-1, the V gene TRBV6-1; the D gene is possibly TRBD1 (6 bases). The DNA of the CDR3 is TGTGCCAGCACCTATAAGGGGGTTTGGGAGCAGTTCTTC. It codes for CASTYKGVWEQFF.